Following are 17 T cell receptor beta chains from one sample sequenced in a study of blood T cell repertoires in COVID-19. Measured with immunoSEQ multiplex PCR; TCRdb has only the in-frame clones, and not every one. The repertoire consists of a few hundred thousand clones, with approximately 89% occurring once and the leading ten covering 1.5% to 2%. Sequences were obtained from peripheral blood. The receptors come from a woman in her thirties with COVID-19, enrolled during active disease.

This chain joins TRBV27 and TRBJ1-6, with TRBD1 matching 8 bases. The length of the CDR3 is 18 residues. Per germline, CDR1 MNHEY and CDR2 SMNVEV (reference sequence). The trim removed 3 bases at V and 7 bases at J, leaving 14 bases unmatched. DNA of the CDR3: TGTGCCAGCAGTTTCGAACGAGGACAGGGTCCCCTAAATTCACCCCTCCACTTT. It codes for CASSFERGQGPLNSPLHF.

The rearrangement joins TRBV4-1 to TRBJ2-7, with 10 bases identical to TRBD2. The germline V gene encodes CDR1 MGHRA and CDR2 YSYEKL. V lost 4 bases, J lost 4 bases, and 7 bases stayed unmatched. The CDR3 runs to 15 residues. CDR3 region: CASSLVASGGYEQYF. CDR3 in DNA: TGCGCCAGCAGCCTAGTGGCTAGCGGGGGATACGAGCAGTACTTC.

This chain joins TRBV9 and TRBJ2-2, with 12 bases identical to TRBD2. V lost 0 bases and J lost 6; bases outside the gene matches: 3. The CDR3 has 16 amino acids. Per the germline V gene, CDR1 is SGDLS and CDR2 is YYNGEE. Here the CDR3 DNA reads TGTGCCAGCAGCGTAGGGACTAGCGGGGTGGCCGGGGAGCTGTTTTTT. Its protein is CASSVGTSGVAGELFF.

The chain has TRBV7-2 and TRBJ2-7; 9 positions match TRBD2. Germline CDR1 reads SGHTA; CDR2 reads FQGNSA. The CDR3 runs to 17 residues. Unmatched junction bases numbered 10, after V lost 1 base and J lost 3 bases. The CDR3 DNA reads as TGTGCCAGCAGCTTAGATCTGGCGGGGGGGCAGGGCTACGAGCAGTACTTC. Encoded protein: CASSLDLAGGQGYEQYF.

J is TRBJ2-1 and V is TRBV28; 7 nucleotides line up with TRBD1. Per germline, CDR1 MDHEN and CDR2 SYDVKM. The CDR3 runs to 14 residues. The V segment lost 6 bases and the J segment 5 bases; nucleotides outside the gene matches: 7. The CDR3 is CASSLTGSDNEQFF. The CDR3 DNA sequence: TGTGCCAGCAGCCTGACAGGGTCAGACAATGAGCAGTTCTTC. The variable domain in full, with the rest retrieved from reference TRBV28 and TRBJ2-1, is DVKVTQSSRYLVKRTGEKVFLECVQDMDHENMFWYRQDPGLGLRLIYFSYDVKMKEKGDIPEGYSVSREKKERFSLILESASTNQTSMYLCASSLTGSDNEQFFGPGTRLTVL.

V gene TRBV7-8 combines with J gene TRBJ1-2; D might be TRBD1 (6 bases). There are 15 residues in the CDR3. V lost 2 bases, J lost 0 bases, and 10 bases lay in between. The germline V gene encodes CDR1 SGHVS and CDR2 FQNEAQ. CDR3 loop: CASSLRGQTNYGYTF. CDR3 in DNA: TGTGCCAGCAGCTTACGTGGACAGACTAACTATGGCTACACCTTC.

This clone was counted once. The rearrangement links TRBV2 to TRBJ1-4; D gene ambiguous. V shed 6 bases and J shed 1 base, with 9 bases lying between them. The CDR3 runs 14 residues. Germline V gives CDR1 SNHLY, CDR2 FYNNEI. The chain's CDR3 is CASSLSVTNEKLFF. The CDR3 region has the DNA TGTGCCAGCAGCCTGTCTGTAACTAATGAAAAACTGTTTTTT.

This clone was counted a single time. This chain joins TRBV7-9 and TRBJ1-1; TRBD1 agrees at 8 bases. The length of the CDR3 is 16 residues. Germline trimming cut 5 bases from V and 4 bases from J; bases unmatched to any gene: 12. Germline-derived CDR1 and CDR2 are SEHNR and FQNEAQ (reference sequence). The CDR3 nucleotides are TGTGCCAGCAGCCCAGGGGGCAGGGGCAGGGGCACTGAAGCTTTCTTT. Its translation: CASSPGGRGRGTEAFF. Looking up the rest from reference TRBV7-9 and TRBJ1-1 gives the full variable domain: DTGVSQNPRHKITKRGQNVTFRCDPISEHNRLYWYRQTLGQGPEFLTYFQNEAQLEKSRLLSDRFSAERPKGSFSTLEIQRTEQGDSAMYLCASSPGGRGRGTEAFFGQGTRLTVV.

The CDR3 protein is CASSPGLAGGSREQYV. CDR3 sequence (DNA): TGTGCCAGCAGCCCCGGACTAGCGGGGGGATCGAGAGAGCAGTACGTC. The chain uses TRBV28 and TRBJ2-7; 14 bases map to TRBD2. Per germline, CDR1 MDHEN and CDR2 SYDVKM. V trimming: 6 bases; J trimming: 7 bases; junction bases outside the gene matches: 11. This CDR3 has 16 residues.

The sample holds one count of this clone. This CDR3 is CASSYSIGRNTIYF. The CDR3 DNA is TGTGCCAGCAGTTACTCGATCGGTCGAAACACCATATATTTT. This chain uses TRBV6-5 with TRBJ1-3; D unclear. The length of the CDR3 is 14 residues. Germline-derived CDR1 and CDR2 are MNHEY and SVGAGI. Trimming cost V 0 bases and J 5 bases, with 8 bases left between them.

In its sample, this clone was seen once. The chain carries TRBV7-6 and TRBJ2-1, with TRBD2 matching over 15 bases. The CDR3 runs 19 residues. V dropped 2 bases and J dropped 5; count of bases not matched to a gene: 10. The V gene's germline CDR1 is SGHVS and CDR2 FNYEAQ. The DNA of the CDR3 is TGTGCCAGCAGCTTACCGAGGACTAGCGGGGGGGGTCTTAACAATGAGCAGTTCTTC. Encoded protein: CASSLPRTSGGGLNNEQFF.

This clone was seen a handful of times. The genes are TRBV30 and TRBJ2-1, with TRBD1 matching 8 bases. In germline, CDR1 is GTSNPN, CDR2 SVGIG (reference sequence). After removal of 4 bases from V and 3 bases from J, the junction contained 20 bases not matched to a gene. The CDR3 is 19 amino acids. CDR3 DNA: TGTGCCTGGAAACGTCGACAGGGGAGATCATTCGGGTTCTACAATGAGCAGTTCTTC. Translation: CAWKRRQGRSFGFYNEQFF. Looking up the rest from reference TRBV30 and TRBJ2-1 gives the full variable domain: SQTIHQWPATLVQPVGSPLSLECTVEGTSNPNLYWYRQAAGRGLQLLFYSVGIGQISSEVPQNLSASRPQDRQFILSSKKLLLSDSGFYLCAWKRRQGRSFGFYNEQFFGPGTRLTVL.

The chain combines TRBV23-1 with TRBJ1-5, with unresolved D. TRBV23-1 is reported as an ORF; its role is uncertain. There are 17 residues in the CDR3. The V gene lost 0 bases and the J gene lost 0 bases, with 12 bases spanning the gap. This CDR3 reads CASSQSLADYSNQPQHF. In DNA, the CDR3 is TGCGCCAGCAGTCAATCGTTGGCAGACTATAGCAATCAGCCCCAGCATTTT.

CDR3 loop: CASRDGGTAYGYTF. CDR3 nucleotide sequence: TGCGCCAGCAGGGATGGCGGGACAGCCTATGGCTACACCTTC. The chain employs TRBV5-1 and TRBJ1-2; TRBD1 matches 7 bases. From germline, CDR1 is SGHRS and CDR2 YFSETQ. With V trimmed by 5 bases and J by 4 bases, 8 bases remained unmatched. This CDR3 is built from 14 residues.

The chain joins TRBV30 to TRBJ1-4; no definite D call. V lost 0 bases and J 6 bases, leaving 11 bases between the germline ends. The length of the CDR3 is 14 residues. Looked up from germline, CDR1 is GTSNPN and CDR2 is SVGIG (reference sequence). CDR3 nucleotide sequence: TGTGCCTGGAGTGTGGCCAGGTGGGATGAAAAACTGTTTTTT. It is translated as CAWSVARWDEKLFF.

In regard to this clone: One junction end does not reproduce the germline sequence, and a read error may be involved. This rearrangement joins TRBV7-2 to TRBJ2-2; D remains unclear. The germline gives CDR1 SGHTA, CDR2 FQGNSA. The CDR3 has 15 residues. The CDR3 region has the DNA TGTGCCAGCAGTTTAGGATCGGTGAACACCGGGGAGCTGTTTTTT. This encodes CASSLGSVNTGELFF.

The rearrangement links TRBV27 to TRBJ1-6; TRBD1 aligns across 9 bases. The CDR3 covers 15 residues. The germline CDR1 and CDR2 sequences are MNHEY and SMNVEV (reference sequence). V shed 5 bases, J shed 8 bases, and the junction held 7 bases outside the gene matches. The CDR3: CASSLDGTGYSPLHF. The CDR3 DNA reads as TGTGCCAGCAGTCTCGACGGGACAGGGTATTCACCCCTCCACTTT.